This TCR beta chain was found in a study of T cells after yellow fever vaccination. This clonotype has ten or more counts. The CDR3 is 11 residues long. V lost 6 bases and J 8 bases, leaving 10 bases between the germline ends. The V gene's germline CDR1 is SNHLY and CDR2 FYNNEI. Each CDR3 protein is one row after TCRdb ran MiXCR on the 5' RACE reads. The sample carries roughly 310,000 distinct CDR3 sequences, roughly 4% recorded once. This rearrangement joins TRBV2 to TRBJ1-1; D not certain. This sequence was found in a man between 18 and 29 years old who received the YFV17D yellow fever vaccine. The material was PBMCs, obtained on the day of the yellow fever booster vaccination. In nucleotides, the CDR3 is TGTGCCAGCAGGGTATTAAGCGAAGCTTTCTTT. It translates to CASRVLSEAFF.